These 15 T cell receptor beta chains were sequenced from one sample in a study of graft-versus-host responses after intestinal transplantation. Repertoires were generated with immunoSEQ multiplex PCR, while TCRdb's copy carries only in-frame clones and drops some. The data contain approximately 100,000 clones, roughly 83% of them singletons. The material was PBMCs, obtained 255 days after intestinal transplant. These receptors all stem from a human patient who received an intestinal transplant, so some T cells may come from the graft donor.

The V and J genes are TRBV7-9 and TRBJ1-1; D ambiguous. CDR3 length: 12 amino acids. CDR1 is SEHNR and CDR2 is FQNEAQ in the germline V gene (reference sequence). The V and J ends lost 2 bases and 5 bases respectively, with 6 bases between them. Here the CDR3 reads CASSLWGTEAFF. In nucleotides, the CDR3 is TGTGCCAGCAGCTTATGGGGAACTGAAGCTTTCTTT.

The chain couples TRBV5-5 to TRBJ1-2; TRBD1 matches at 7 bases. Germline values: CDR1 SGHKS, CDR2 YYEKEE (reference sequence). V lost 4 bases and J lost 0; bases outside the gene matches: 6. The CDR3 is 15 residues long. CDR3 DNA sequence: TGTGCCAGCAGCCCCCGGACAGGAGCTAACTATGGCTACACCTTC. Encoded protein: CASSPRTGANYGYTF.

The chain combines TRBV11-3 with TRBJ1-1; D gene ambiguous. CDR1 and CDR2 from the germline V gene are SGHNT and YENEEA. The CDR3 is made up of 13 amino acids. V shed 2 bases and J shed 2 bases, with 6 bases lying between them. The CDR3 DNA reads as TGTGCCAGCAGCTTAATGACCAACACTGAAGCTTTCTTT. Protein product: CASSLMTNTEAFF.

The chain has TRBV4-2 and TRBJ1-6; 12 bases line up with TRBD1. The CDR3 has 18 residues. CDR1 is LGHNA, CDR2 YNFKEQ, per germline. With 2 bases clipped from V and 8 bases from J, the junction kept 10 bases outside the gene matches. In nucleotides, the CDR3 is TGTGCCAGCAGCCAACATTCCGGGACAGGGGGCGTTGATTCACCCCTCCACTTT. This gives the protein CASSQHSGTGGVDSPLHF.

The chain joins TRBV29-1 to TRBJ2-4, with 7 bases matching TRBD1. V dropped 6 bases and J dropped 0; count of bases not matched to a gene: 11. Germline loops: CDR1 SQVTM, CDR2 ANQGSEA. This CDR3 has 16 amino acids. The CDR3 loop is CSVQTGRKVAKNIQYF. The CDR3, as DNA: TGCAGCGTCCAGACAGGGCGTAAAGTAGCCAAAAACATTCAGTACTTC.

The CDR3 region is CASSLYYRRTGYNEQFF. In nucleotides, the CDR3 is TGTGCCAGCAGCTTATACTATCGGCGGACTGGCTACAATGAGCAGTTCTTC. V gene TRBV7-3 combines with J gene TRBJ2-1, with TRBD2 as a possible D gene (5 bases). Looked up from germline, CDR1 is SGHTA and CDR2 is FQGTGA. V lost 2 bases, J lost 3 bases, and 17 bases lay in between. The CDR3 consists of 17 residues.

The chain has TRBV28 and TRBJ2-7; 7 bases fit TRBD1. The trim removed 5 bases at V and 2 bases at J, leaving 6 bases unmatched. The length of the CDR3 is 14 residues. Germline V gives CDR1 MDHEN, CDR2 SYDVKM. CDR3 amino acids: CASSGQAFPYEQYF. Here the CDR3 DNA reads TGTGCCAGCAGTGGACAGGCCTTCCCCTACGAGCAGTACTTC.

The chain is built from TRBV4-1 and TRBJ2-7; TRBD2 is a possible D gene (6 bases). The CDR3 is 16 amino acids. V lost 0 bases, J lost 3 bases, and 15 bases lay in between. Germline-derived CDR1 and CDR2 are MGHRA and YSYEKL. Here the CDR3 reads CASSQDAGRPNYEQYF. Written as DNA, the CDR3 is TGCGCCAGCAGCCAAGATGCAGGGAGGCCCAACTACGAGCAGTACTTC.

The rearrangement joins TRBV13 to TRBJ1-3; D uncertain. The CDR3 loop spans 18 amino acids. Trimming removed 3 bases from V and 4 bases from J, with 22 bases in between. CDR1 is PRHDT and CDR2 is FYEKMQ in the germline V gene (reference sequence). CDR3 sequence reads: CASSLGPAGQPRGNTIYF. CDR3 in DNA: TGTGCCAGCAGCTTGGGCCCCGCCGGGCAGCCTAGAGGAAACACCATATATTTT.

The V gene is TRBV10-2, the J gene TRBJ2-5; D remains unclear. The CDR3 totals 14 residues. V gave up 2 bases and J gave up 5 bases, with 12 bases separating them. Germline V gives CDR1 WSHSY, CDR2 SAAADI. The CDR3 DNA is TGCGCCAGCAGTGAGCCCCCGGGTGTGGAGACCCAGTACTTC. Translation: CASSEPPGVETQYF.

The chain joins TRBV4-1 to TRBJ1-2; the D is unclear. This CDR3 has 14 amino acids. Germline CDR1 and CDR2: MGHRA and YSYEKL. With 1 base removed from V and 0 bases from J, the gap between germline ends came to 6 bases. The CDR3 nucleotides are TGCGCCAGCAGCCAAGTAGGGTCTAACTATGGCTACACCTTC. Translation: CASSQVGSNYGYTF.

This sequence joins TRBV5-8 and TRBJ1-2; D may be TRBD1 (5 bases). The CDR3 spans 16 residues. From germline, CDR1 is SGHTS and CDR2 YDEGEE. The germline V and J ends were trimmed by 3 bases and 1 base, with 16 bases remaining between them. The CDR3 DNA is TGTGCCAGCAGCTCGAAAAAGACAGAGCTTAACTATGGCTACACCTTC. Its translation: CASSSKKTELNYGYTF. Based on the CDR3 plus reference TRBV5-8 and TRBJ1-2, the full variable domain is EAGVTQSPTHLIKTRGQQATLRCSPISGHTSVYWYQQALGLGLQFLLWYDEGEERNRGNFPPRFSGRQFPNYSSELNVNALELEDSALYLCASSSKKTELNYGYTFGSGTRLTVV.

The chain recombines TRBV5-1 with TRBJ1-1; 10 bases are a match to TRBD1. CDR1 is SGHRS and CDR2 is YFSETQ in the germline V gene. The length of the CDR3 is 14 residues. Losses at the gene ends were 0 bases for V and 5 bases for J; bases not matched to a gene: 1. The CDR3, as DNA: TGCGCCAGCAGCTTGGAGGGACAGGGGACTGAAGCTTTCTTT. Protein sequence: CASSLEGQGTEAFF.

The sample holds one count of this clone. Here the CDR3 DNA reads TGTGCCAGCAGCGCCGGACTAGCGGGAGGGAGTGAGCAGTACTTC. This sequence encodes CASSAGLAGGSEQYF. The rearrangement joins TRBV9 to TRBJ2-7, with 15 bases identical to TRBD2. J lost 7 bases, V lost 3 bases, and 5 bases had no gene match. The CDR3 has 15 amino acids. Per germline, CDR1 SGDLS and CDR2 YYNGEE.

The chain recombines TRBV11-2 with TRBJ1-1, with TRBD1 as a possible D gene (5 bases). Trimming removed 1 base from V and 3 bases from J, with 6 bases in between. Germline lookup yields CDR1 SGHAT and CDR2 FQNNGV. This CDR3 is 13 amino acids long. The CDR3 coding sequence is TGTGCCAGCAGCTTAGCAGGGTACACTGAAGCTTTCTTT. Its translation: CASSLAGYTEAFF.